This T cell receptor beta chain was retrieved from a study of blood T cell repertoires in COVID-19. Study in general: Spain, Italy and the United States supplied samples that represented acute and convalescent COVID-19. The cDNA or gDNA used as material had been derived from T cells, B-cell-depleted T cells, or PBMCs.

The V gene's germline CDR1 is SGHAT and CDR2 FQNNGV. This CDR3 contains 12 residues. V gave up 2 bases and J gave up 5 bases, with 6 bases separating them. This clone has only one observation. Authors' methods: The assay estimated nucleated cells by amplifying reference gene primers. Assay used: immunoSEQ multiplex PCR; TCRdb lists only in-frame clones, some missing. V and J calls and clone size are given by that table; D and trimming were obtained from the DNA. The repertoire holds approximately 40,000 clones, with approximately 92% as singletons. V gene TRBV11-2 combines with J gene TRBJ1-1; D remains unclear. The origin of this receptor is a woman of 80 years or more with acute or convalescent COVID-19. The sequenced material came from peripheral blood. CDR3 in amino acids: CASSLRGTEAFF. DNA for the CDR3: TGTGCCAGCAGCTTACGGGGAACTGAAGCTTTCTTT.